The 21 T cell receptor beta chains presented below share a single source sample, sequenced in a study of blood T cell repertoires in COVID-19 (TCRdb year 2020). The method behind the library was the immunoSEQ multiplex PCR assay. Imported from immuneACCESS, the table was reduced by TCRdb to in-frame sequences with V and J called. These copies leave out some clones; in studies compared against another copy, an unresolved V gene accounts for under half, and the cause of the remainder is not known. The sample records a few hundred thousand clones, roughly 89% of which are singletons. The top ten clonotypes cover around 2.2% of the sample. Sequenced material: peripheral blood. The receptor set was obtained from a man aged 30 to 45 who had recovered from COVID-19.

This clone showed up just a few times. The V gene is TRBV6-5, the J gene TRBJ1-2; D remains ambiguous. The CDR3 runs to 12 residues. Germline CDR1 is MNHEY and CDR2 is SVGAGI. V lost 4 bases and J 8 bases, leaving 11 bases between the germline ends. The CDR3 here is CASSSRPGGYTF. The CDR3 bases are TGTGCCAGCAGTTCCCGACCAGGAGGCTACACCTTC.

V and J are TRBV10-2 and TRBJ1-1; D may be TRBD1 (5 bases). The germline CDR1 and CDR2 sequences are WSHSY and SAAADI. This CDR3 has 13 residues. Deletions cut 2 bases from V and 5 bases from J, with 9 bases between. CDR3 protein: CASSEGAQTEAFF. The CDR3 coding sequence is TGCGCCAGCAGTGAGGGGGCGCAAACTGAAGCTTTCTTT.

The chain carries TRBV6-4 and TRBJ2-1, with TRBD2 as a possible D gene (6 bases). The CDR3 has 14 amino acids. Trimming took 5 bases from V and 10 from J, leaving 18 bases between them. Germline CDR1 is MRHNA and CDR2 is SNTAGT. The CDR3 loop reads CASSRRGAGQEQFF. The CDR3 DNA is TGTGCCAGCAGTAGGAGGGGCGCGGGTCAAGAGCAGTTCTTC.

The chain couples TRBV11-3 to TRBJ2-5, with TRBD2 matching over 7 bases. The CDR3 runs 14 residues. V lost 3 bases to trimming and J lost 5 bases; unmatched junction nucleotides: 6. The germline CDR1 and CDR2 sequences are SGHNT and YENEEA. The CDR3 region is CASSLRRGGETQYF. DNA of the CDR3: TGTGCCAGCAGCTTGAGGCGGGGAGGGGAGACCCAGTACTTC.

CDR3 DNA: TGCGCCAGCAGAACCGGGACTAGCGGGACGCAGTATTTT. Protein: CASRTGTSGTQYF. The chain carries TRBV10-2 and TRBJ2-3; 12 positions match TRBD2. CDR1 is WSHSY, CDR2 SAAADI, per germline. The CDR3 is 13 residues long. Trimming removed 6 bases from V and 9 bases from J; junction bases left unmatched: 4.

J is TRBJ1-2 and V is TRBV10-1; D is perhaps TRBD1 (5 bases). CDR3 length: 12 residues. V lost 5 bases, J lost 10 bases, and 14 bases lay in between. Per germline, CDR1 WNHNN and CDR2 SYGVQD (reference sequence). CDR3 loop: CASSSDRAAYTF. DNA of the CDR3: TGCGCCAGCAGTTCTGACAGAGCCGCCTACACCTTC.

This chain connects TRBV9 to TRBJ1-1; 10 bases align to TRBD1. The junction had 6 bases not matched to a gene; V was cut back by 3 bases and J by 4 bases. There are 15 residues in the CDR3. The V gene's germline CDR1 is SGDLS and CDR2 YYNGEE. The CDR3 DNA sequence: TGTGCCAGCAGCGACCGACAGGGGGCGATCACTGAAGCTTTCTTT. It yields the protein CASSDRQGAITEAFF.

The genes are TRBV19 and TRBJ2-2, with a weak D call TRBD1 (5 bases). V dropped 3 bases and J dropped 6 bases, with 17 bases sitting between them. This CDR3 comprises 16 residues. Per germline, CDR1 LNHDA and CDR2 SQIVND (reference sequence). CDR3 residues: CASSILRGTGPGELFF. The DNA for the CDR3 is TGTGCCAGTAGTATCCTAAGGGGCACTGGCCCCGGGGAGCTGTTTTTT. Full variable domain (missing parts from reference TRBV19 and TRBJ2-2): DGGITQSPKYLFRKEGQNVTLSCEQNLNHDAMYWYRQDPGQGLRLIYYSQIVNDFQKGDIAEGYSVSREKKESFPLTVTSAQKNPTAFYLCASSILRGTGPGELFFGEGSRLTVL.

The chain links TRBV12-3 or TRBV12-4 to TRBJ2-1; D may be TRBD1 (5 bases). Trimming removed 2 bases at V and 6 bases at J, with 8 bases between. This CDR3 is built from 13 residues. The CDR3 here is CASSLNQGNEQFF. CDR3 sequence (DNA): TGTGCCAGCAGTTTAAATCAGGGCAATGAGCAGTTCTTC.

The chain joins TRBV5-4 to TRBJ1-2, with D possibly being TRBD1 (5 bases). The length of the CDR3 is 14 residues. The V and J ends lost 0 bases and 8 bases respectively, with 14 bases between them. The germline V gene has CDR1 SGHNT and CDR2 YYREEE (reference sequence). CDR3 in amino acids: CASSLVGGGRGYTF. The DNA of the CDR3 is TGTGCCAGCAGCTTGGTAGGCGGGGGACGCGGCTACACCTTC.

This chain connects TRBV4-1 to TRBJ2-3; 9 bases are shared with TRBD2. J lost 5 bases, V lost 1 base, and 10 bases had no gene match. Germline values: CDR1 MGHRA, CDR2 YSYEKL. This CDR3 is built from 17 residues. The DNA for the CDR3 is TGCGCCAGCAGCCAAGGACCGGCGGGGGGGCGTGAAGATACGCAGTATTTT. Translation gives CASSQGPAGGREDTQYF.

The rearrangement links TRBV7-2 to TRBJ2-1, with 12 bases lining up with TRBD2. In germline, CDR1 is SGHTA, CDR2 FQGNSA. This CDR3 spans 15 amino acids. V dropped 3 bases and J dropped 5; count of bases not matched to a gene: 2. In nucleotides, the CDR3 is TGTGCCAGCAGCTTTACTAGCGGGGGGAACAATGAGCAGTTCTTC. It translates to CASSFTSGGNNEQFF. The entire variable domain, with the rest obtained from reference TRBV7-2 and TRBJ2-1, is as follows: GAGVSQSPSNKVTEKGKDVELRCDPISGHTALYWYRQSLGQGLEFLIYFQGNSAPDKSGLPSDRFSAERTGGSVSTLTIQRTQQEDSAVYLCASSFTSGGNNEQFFGPGTRLTVL.

The chain has TRBV4-3 and TRBJ2-1; no definite D call. Germline assignment: CDR1 LGHNA and CDR2 YSLEER. Trimming left V 5 bases short and J 0 bases short, with 8 bases between. CDR3 length equals 14 residues. CDR3 sequence reads: CASSDSGSYNEQFF. The CDR3 nucleotides read TGCGCCAGCAGCGATAGTGGCTCCTACAATGAGCAGTTCTTC.

The chain is built from TRBV5-6 and TRBJ1-1; weak D call: TRBD1 (6 bases). Germline V gene lookup returns CDR1 SGHDT and CDR2 YYEEEE. The CDR3 is 13 residues long. V was pared by 0 bases and J by 6 bases, with 9 bases between. The DNA of the CDR3 is TGTGCCAGCAGCTTGGCAGGGGTTGCTGAAGCTTTCTTT. The encoded protein is CASSLAGVAEAFF. Using reference TRBV5-6 and TRBJ1-1 for the parts outside the CDR3, the full variable domain is DAGVTQSPTHLIKTRGQQVTLRCSPKSGHDTVSWYQQALGQGPQFIFQYYEEEERQRGNFPDRFSGHQFPNYSSELNVNALLLGDSALYLCASSLAGVAEAFFGQGTRLTVV.

The chain couples TRBV9 to TRBJ2-1; possibly TRBD2 for D (5 bases). The CDR3 covers 15 residues. Between the trimmed V and J ends, which lost 4 bases and 0 bases, there was a span of 11 bases. Germline CDR1 and CDR2: SGDLS and YYNGEE. This chain's CDR3 is CASSPSWNSYNEQFF. CDR3 nucleotides: TGTGCCAGCAGCCCTAGCTGGAACTCCTACAATGAGCAGTTCTTC.

The rearrangement links TRBV5-4 to TRBJ1-4; D unresolved. The CDR3 is made up of 12 amino acids. In germline, CDR1 is SGHNT, CDR2 YYREEE (reference sequence). V dropped 4 bases and J dropped 8 bases, with 9 bases sitting between them. CDR3 nucleotide sequence: TGTGCCAGCAGCCTGGGAGCGGAAAAACTGTTTTTT. Protein product: CASSLGAEKLFF. Variable domain in full (rest from reference TRBV5-4 and TRBJ1-4): ETGVTQSPTHLIKTRGQQVTLRCSSQSGHNTVSWYQQALGQGPQFIFQYYREEENGRGNFPPRFSGLQFPNYSSELNVNALELDDSALYLCASSLGAEKLFFGSGTQLSVL.

This chain joins TRBV18 and TRBJ2-7, with D possibly TRBD1 on 5 matching bases. Trimming took 6 bases from V and 6 from J, leaving 12 bases between them. The CDR3 spans 12 residues. Germline V gene data show CDR1 as KGHSH and CDR2 as LQKENI. CDR3 sequence reads: CASSPTAPEQYF. The CDR3 DNA reads TGTGCCAGCTCGCCGACAGCACCCGAGCAGTACTTC.

The rearrangement uses TRBV11-2 and TRBJ2-7, with TRBD1 identical over 7 bases. Germline values: CDR1 SGHAT, CDR2 FQNNGV. J lost 4 bases, V lost 5 bases, and 8 bases had no gene match. The CDR3 extends over 14 amino acids. This CDR3 is CASSPPGQKYEQYF. CDR3 coding DNA: TGTGCCAGCAGCCCCCCGGGACAGAAATACGAGCAGTACTTC.

The chain is built from TRBV19 and TRBJ2-7; D may be TRBD2 (6 bases). Trimming shortened V by 5 bases and J by 3 bases, and 20 bases separated the two germline ends. CDR1 LNHDA and CDR2 SQIVND come from the germline V gene (reference sequence). This CDR3 region has 16 residues. The CDR3 here is CASSPQAGRDFYEQYF. The CDR3 DNA reads TGTGCCAGTAGTCCCCAGGCCGGACGGGACTTCTACGAGCAGTACTTC.

The V call is TRBV29-1, the J call TRBJ2-5; 11 bases map to TRBD2. The CDR3 totals 16 residues. V shed 6 bases, J shed 1 base, and the junction held 10 bases outside the gene matches. Per the germline V gene, CDR1 is SQVTM and CDR2 is ANQGSEA. The CDR3 region is CSVPHSSGGFQETQYF. CDR3 DNA: TGCAGCGTCCCACACTCTAGCGGGGGGTTCCAAGAGACCCAGTACTTC.

The sample holds a few counts of this clone. This rearrangement joins TRBV5-1 to TRBJ2-3; D might be TRBD2 (5 bases). From germline, CDR1 is SGHRS and CDR2 YFSETQ. Trimming shortened V by 5 bases and J by 10 bases, and 17 bases separated the two germline ends. The CDR3 totals 13 residues. The CDR3 is CASRLSGDQAQYF. CDR3 DNA sequence: TGCGCCAGCAGGTTGAGCGGAGATCAGGCGCAGTATTTT. The full variable domain, in which reference TRBV5-1 and TRBJ2-3 provide the parts outside the CDR3, is KAGVTQTPRYLIKTRGQQVTLSCSPISGHRSVSWYQQTPGQGLQFLFEYFSETQRNKGNFPGRFSGRQFSNSRSEMNVSTLELGDSALYLCASRLSGDQAQYFGPGTRLTVL.